Listed below are T cell receptor beta chains from one sample, sequenced in a study of CD8+CD57+ T cells in acquired aplastic anemia. In TCRdb, the reads were re-called with MiXCR into one record per CDR3 protein. Of tens of thousands of distinct CDR3 sequences detected, 76% appear once; the ten largest clones hold 22%. Sequencing input: sorted CD4+, CD8+, or CD8+CD57+ T cells (not recorded which) from PBMCs. The receptors stem from a human donor in good health, serving as a control. The CDR3 runs from the conserved cysteine through the conserved F or W. Fields, in order: CDR3 DNA, CDR3 protein, CDR3 length, D gene, J gene, clone size, V gene. The D gene is left open where the match is weak. Size tells how often a clone was seen (once, few, many) or the class of an expanded clone, and some rows leave it out.

CDR3nt: TGTGCCAGTTCAATAGGCGGATCGAGTGGCTACACCTTC
CDR3aa: CASSIGGSSGYTF
len: 13
d_gene: NA
j_gene: TRBJ1-2
abundance: once
v_gene: TRBV19

CDR3nt: TGTGCCACCAGTGATTCTGGGACTAGCGTTACAGATACGCAGTATTTT
CDR3aa: CATSDSGTSVTDTQYF
len: 16
d_gene: TRBD2
j_gene: TRBJ2-3
abundance: NA
v_gene: TRBV24-1

CDR3nt: TGTGCCAGCCTAGTAAGACCCTCGGACCTACCCTTCAACTATGGCTACACCTTC
CDR3aa: CASLVRPSDLPFNYGYTF
len: 18
d_gene: NA
j_gene: TRBJ1-2
abundance: NA
v_gene: TRBV25-1

CDR3nt: TGTGCCAGCAGTGATGTCTCGACCTACGAGCAGTACTTC
CDR3aa: CASSDVSTYEQYF
len: 13
d_gene: NA
j_gene: TRBJ2-7
abundance: NA
v_gene: TRBV2

CDR3nt: TGTGCCACCAGCAGAGATGGGCAGCTAGAGCAGTTCTTC
CDR3aa: CATSRDGQLEQFF
len: 13
d_gene: NA
j_gene: TRBJ2-1
abundance: NA
v_gene: TRBV15

CDR3nt: TGTGCCACCAGCGGTACCACGGGACAGGGAGGGGAGACCCAGTACTTC
CDR3aa: CATSGTTGQGGETQYF
len: 16
d_gene: TRBD1
j_gene: TRBJ2-5
abundance: NA
v_gene: TRBV15

CDR3nt: TGTGCCAGCAGTTTACCACCTGAGCCCCAGCATTTT
CDR3aa: CASSLPPEPQHF
len: 12
d_gene: NA
j_gene: TRBJ1-5
abundance: once
v_gene: TRBV12-3/TRBV12-4

CDR3nt: TGTGCCACCAGCAGGGGTGACAGGGGGAACACTGAAGCTTTCTTT
CDR3aa: CATSRGDRGNTEAFF
len: 15
d_gene: TRBD1
j_gene: TRBJ1-1
abundance: NA
v_gene: TRBV15

CDR3nt: TGTGCCACCCGTTCGAGACTCTACAATGAGCAGTTCTTC
CDR3aa: CATRSRLYNEQFF
len: 13
d_gene: NA
j_gene: TRBJ2-1
abundance: NA
v_gene: TRBV24-1

CDR3nt: TGTGCCAGCAGCTCCTTGGCCGGGACCCAGTACTTC
CDR3aa: CASSSLAGTQYF
len: 12
d_gene: NA
j_gene: TRBJ2-5
abundance: NA
v_gene: TRBV7-2

CDR3nt: TGCGCCAGCAGTGAAACGACTAGCGGTTACAATGAGCAGTTCTTC
CDR3aa: CASSETTSGYNEQFF
len: 15
d_gene: TRBD2
j_gene: TRBJ2-1
abundance: few
v_gene: TRBV10-1

CDR3nt: TGCAGTGCTAGGACCACCCCGGGGGAGACCCAGTACTTC
CDR3aa: CSARTTPGETQYF
len: 13
d_gene: NA
j_gene: TRBJ2-5
abundance: NA
v_gene: TRBV20-1